Below, one TCR beta chain is given with its context. The data belong to a study of shared clonotypes between healthy human individuals. The repertoire was sequenced with immunoSEQ multiplex PCR; TCRdb's copy has only in-frame clones and lacks some. This sample has more than 2,000,000 clones, with more than 85% found just once. This CDR3 is built from 18 residues. The V end was cut by 3 bases, the J end by 2 bases, with 23 bases between. Germline V gene data show CDR1 as SGHTA and CDR2 as FQGNSA. Specimen: naive CD4+ T cells from PBMCs. Indicated subset: CD45RA+ positively selected. The J gene is TRBJ2-7, the V gene TRBV7-2; D is unclear. The receptor was isolated from a man aged 18-30 years in good health. Some clones in this sample may be carry-over from other donors' samples. CDR3 sequence reads: CASSLVAGEYLYTYEQYF. CDR3 nucleotides: TGTGCCAGCAGCTTGGTGGCAGGTGAATACTTATATACCTACGAGCAGTACTTC.